The 25 T cell receptor beta chains below all came from one sample that was sequenced in a study of blood T cells in healthy people across ages. Primed by a sample-barcoded 5' primer and a J-beta primer mix, a second PCR proceeded for 7 to 11 cycles. One entry per CDR3 protein, called by TCRdb with MiXCR from the 5' RACE reads. The table includes about 1.6 million distinct CDR3 sequences, about 35% detected once. Sequenced: blood. The source is a woman under 40 in good health.

The rearrangement joins TRBV29-1 to TRBJ2-1, with D possibly matching TRBD1 (5 bases). Germline V gives CDR1 SQVTM, CDR2 ANQGSEA. V was clipped by 7 bases and J by 15 bases, with 19 bases between them. This CDR3 contains 11 residues. The CDR3 DNA reads TGCAGCGAGGAACAGGTGCCCCGGTCGTTCTTC. Translated, it gives CSEEQVPRSFF.

J is TRBJ1-5 and V is TRBV4-1; D remains unclear. Trimming removed 2 bases at V and 2 bases at J, with 13 bases between. CDR3 length: 16 amino acids. Germline-derived CDR1 and CDR2 are MGHRA and YSYEKL. This CDR3 reads CASSQSPPSGNQPQHF. The DNA for the CDR3 is TGCGCCAGCAGCCAATCCCCCCCATCGGGCAATCAGCCCCAGCATTTT.

This rearrangement joins TRBV9 to TRBJ2-1; 11 bases agree with TRBD2. CDR3 length: 19 amino acids. Germline assignment: CDR1 SGDLS and CDR2 YYNGEE. V lost 3 bases, J lost 6 bases, and 17 bases stayed unmatched. CDR3 region: CASSDPGLAETKNPNEQFF. CDR3 sequence (DNA): TGTGCCAGCAGCGACCCGGGACTAGCGGAAACCAAAAACCCCAATGAGCAGTTCTTC.

The rearrangement links TRBV11-2 to TRBJ2-1; 7 positions match TRBD1. The CDR3 contains 17 residues. Germline V gene data show CDR1 as SGHAT and CDR2 as FQNNGV. The V gene end was trimmed by 3 bases and the J gene end by 3 bases; junction bases not matched to a gene: 11. CDR3 bases: TGTGCCAGCAGCTTGCTCCTTGGACAGGATTTCTACAATGAGCAGTTCTTC. Translating gives CASSLLLGQDFYNEQFF.

In its sample, this clonotype was seen a few times. J is TRBJ1-2 and V is TRBV12-3 or TRBV12-4; D is ambiguous. This CDR3 comprises 13 residues. V was clipped by 10 bases and J by 0 bases, with 12 bases between them. CDR3 DNA sequence: TGTGCCACCGGTTTTTTATCTAACTATGGCTACACCTTC. As protein: CATGFLSNYGYTF.

Of note for this clonotype: Germline is not matched at one junction end, which may reflect a read error. The CDR3 here is CASSLTEQDYNEQFF. The CDR3 DNA reads TGCGCCAGCAGCTTGACGGAGCAAGACTACAACGAGCAGTTCTTC. This sequence joins TRBV5-1 and TRBJ2-1, with a weak D call TRBD2 (5 bases). Germline V gene data show CDR1 as SGHRS and CDR2 as YFSETQ. CDR3 length: 15 amino acids.

This clonotype turned up a few times. The chain joins TRBV27 to TRBJ2-7; 9 positions match TRBD2. The ends lost 3 bases at V and 1 base at J; junction bases unmatched: 19. The CDR3 totals 20 residues. Germline V lookup: CDR1 MNHEY, CDR2 SMNVEV (reference sequence). CDR3 in DNA: TGTGCCAGCAGTTTGAAGGTGGCGGGAGGGCCTGAAGCAATGTCCTACGAGCAGTACTTC. Translating gives CASSLKVAGGPEAMSYEQYF.

V usage is TRBV12-3 or TRBV12-4 and J usage is TRBJ2-7, with a weak D call TRBD2 (7 bases). The V and J ends lost 8 bases and 2 bases respectively, with 16 bases between them. The CDR3 sequence is 14 residues long. The CDR3: CASGLGGGAYEQYF. The CDR3 DNA sequence: TGTGCCAGCGGTCTGGGGGGGGGCGCCTACGAGCAGTACTTC.

The chain combines TRBV2 with TRBJ2-2, with 10 bases that match TRBD2. Looked up from germline, CDR1 is SNHLY and CDR2 is FYNNEI. J was trimmed by 0 bases and V by 9 bases; bases with no gene match: 7. The CDR3 runs 16 residues. This CDR3 reads CASYSGGPSNTGELFF. CDR3 nucleotide sequence: TGTGCCAGTTATAGCGGGGGGCCCTCGAACACCGGGGAGCTGTTTTTT.

This clonotype was found a few times. The CDR3 is CASIEDGINQPQHF. In DNA form, the CDR3 reads TGTGCCAGCATCGAGGACGGGATCAATCAGCCCCAGCATTTT. The chain carries TRBV12-3 or TRBV12-4 and TRBJ1-5; no firm D call. V was cut by 7 bases and J by 3 bases, with 13 bases left in between. The CDR3 runs 14 residues.

CDR3 DNA: TGCAGTGCCCAAGCGGGGGTAGCCTACAATGAGCAGTTCTTC. Its translation is CSAQAGVAYNEQFF. The chain combines TRBV20-1 with TRBJ2-1; 8 bases align to TRBD2. CDR1 is DFQATT, CDR2 SNEGSKA, per germline (reference sequence). J was trimmed by 2 bases and V by 6 bases; bases with no gene match: 6. The CDR3 is made up of 14 amino acids.

In this sample, this clonotype turned up a few times. The chain links TRBV10-3 to TRBJ1-2; no clear D. Germline V lookup: CDR1 ENHRY, CDR2 SYGVKD. The CDR3 spans 18 residues. The ends were cut back, 2 bases at V and 8 bases at J, with 27 bases in the middle. The CDR3 spells CAISEPYVSGQTLRGYTF. CDR3 DNA sequence: TGTGCCATCAGTGAGCCGTACGTGTCAGGCCAGACACTACGGGGCTACACCTTC.

This clonotype occurred many times. In nucleotides, the CDR3 is TGCAGCGTTGACGGCCCTCACTACGAGCAGTACTTC. Amino acids: CSVDGPHYEQYF. The gene calls are TRBV29-1 and TRBJ2-7; no clear D gene. Trimming cost V 3 bases and J 3 bases, with 9 bases left between them. CDR1 and CDR2 from the germline V gene are SQVTM and ANQGSEA. The CDR3 is 12 amino acids.

The gene calls are TRBV28 and TRBJ2-7, with D uncertain. V shed 5 bases and J shed 3 bases, with 20 bases lying between them. The CDR3 is 16 amino acids. Looked up from germline, CDR1 is MDHEN and CDR2 is SYDVKM. For the CDR3, the DNA is TGTGCCAGCAGTGCCAACCCTCCCGCTAGTCTCTACGAGCAGTACTTC. Translating gives CASSANPPASLYEQYF.

This clonotype showed up just a few times. The CDR3 sequence: CASGGQGANEQFF. The CDR3 DNA reads TGTGCCAGCGGGGGACAGGGGGCAAATGAGCAGTTCTTC. The rearrangement links TRBV2 to TRBJ2-1; 12 bases map to TRBD1. Per germline, CDR1 SNHLY and CDR2 FYNNEI. The V and J ends lost 8 bases and 7 bases, in that order; junction bases with no gene match: 3. This CDR3 comprises 13 residues.

V is TRBV14 and J is TRBJ2-3; 12 bases fit TRBD2. Germline V gene lookup returns CDR1 SGHDN and CDR2 FVKESK. After removal of 2 bases from V and 1 base from J, the junction contained 7 bases not matched to a gene. The CDR3 totals 18 residues. The CDR3 protein is CASSQPLAGGLGTDTQYF. DNA for the CDR3: TGTGCCAGCAGCCAACCCCTAGCGGGGGGGCTGGGCACAGATACGCAGTATTTT.

This clonotype was recorded at least ten times. CDR3 amino acids: CSAIGTGGSAGEGEQYF. In nucleotides, the CDR3 is TGCAGTGCTATAGGGACAGGGGGCTCGGCGGGAGAAGGCGAGCAGTACTTC. The V call is TRBV20-1, the J call TRBJ2-7; 12 nucleotides match TRBD1. The V gene end was trimmed by 4 bases and the J gene end by 6 bases; junction bases not matched to a gene: 16. The CDR3 loop spans 17 amino acids. Germline V gene sequence: CDR1 DFQATT, CDR2 SNEGSKA (reference sequence).

The chain employs TRBV20-1 and TRBJ2-1, with 12 nucleotides matching TRBD2. From germline, CDR1 is DFQATT and CDR2 SNEGSKA (reference sequence). V lost 6 bases to trimming and J lost 7 bases; unmatched junction nucleotides: 7. This CDR3 is 14 amino acids long. DNA for the CDR3: TGCAGTGCACGACTAGCGGGGGTTTTGAATGAGCAGTTCTTC. Protein product: CSARLAGVLNEQFF.

The V call is TRBV2, the J call TRBJ2-7; D is unclear. Germline V CDR1 and CDR2: SNHLY, FYNNEI. The CDR3 totals 14 residues. V was clipped by 2 bases and J by 0 bases, with 8 bases between them. The CDR3: CASSEMGLSYEQYF. The CDR3 region has the DNA TGTGCCAGCAGTGAAATGGGCCTCTCCTACGAGCAGTACTTC. Using reference TRBV2 and TRBJ2-7 for the parts outside the CDR3, the full variable domain is EPEVTQTPSHQVTQMGQEVILRCVPISNHLYFYWYRQILGQKVEFLVSFYNNEISEKSEIFDDQFSVERPDGSNFTLKIRSTKLEDSAMYFCASSEMGLSYEQYFGPGTRLTVT.

The J gene is TRBJ1-3, the V gene TRBV29-1, with D possibly TRBD1 on 6 matching bases. The germline V gene has CDR1 SQVTM and CDR2 ANQGSEA. This CDR3 is 13 amino acids long. V was shortened by 7 bases and J by 5 bases, with 15 bases between the two germline ends. CDR3 sequence reads: CSAKGVGRNTIYF. In DNA, the CDR3 is TGCAGCGCCAAGGGGGTCGGGAGAAACACCATATATTTT.

This clonotype was seen a handful of times. The chain recombines TRBV12-3 or TRBV12-4 with TRBJ2-7; TRBD1 aligns across 9 bases. The CDR3 is 15 amino acids. V shed 2 bases, J shed 7 bases, and the junction held 9 bases outside the gene matches. CDR3 region: CASSLSRTGAGEQYF. The CDR3 region has the DNA TGTGCCAGCAGTTTATCACGGACAGGGGCGGGGGAGCAGTACTTC.

Remarks on this clonotype: The junction does not match germline at one end; this may be a read error. The chain combines TRBV5-1 with TRBJ2-1; the match to TRBD1 covers 10 bases. Germline V gene data show CDR1 as SGHRS and CDR2 as YFSETQ. CDR3 length: 14 amino acids. The CDR3 is CAGRPDRGVDEQFF. The CDR3 nucleotides read TGCGCCGGCAGACCGGACAGGGGGGTCGATGAGCAGTTCTTC.

The chain is built from TRBV5-1 and TRBJ2-6; 11 bases map to TRBD1. With V trimmed by 4 bases and J by 3 bases, 6 bases remained unmatched. The CDR3 spans 17 residues. Germline CDR1 and CDR2: SGHRS and YFSETQ. Here the CDR3 reads CASSAGQGALGANVLTF. The DNA of the CDR3 is TGCGCCAGCAGCGCTGGACAGGGGGCGCTTGGGGCCAACGTCCTGACTTTC.

In its sample, this clonotype was seen a few times. Given a much more abundant clone one base away, this may be a read error. The chain carries TRBV20-1 and TRBJ1-2, with D perhaps TRBD1 (5 bases). Deletions cut 1 base from V and 9 bases from J, with 18 bases between. CDR3 size: 14 residues. Germline values: CDR1 DFQATT, CDR2 SNEGSKA (reference sequence). The CDR3 loop reads CSARVGGVVYSYTF. CDR3 sequence (DNA): TGCAGTGCTAGAGTGGGGGGTGTTGTATATAGCTACACCTTC.

The sample holds a few counts of this clonotype. The chain combines TRBV3-1 with TRBJ1-6; no clear D gene. This CDR3 region has 14 residues. Germline CDR1 and CDR2: LGHDT and YNNKEL (reference sequence). Trimming removed 4 bases at V and 7 bases at J, with 11 bases between. The CDR3 sequence is CASSRTDPNSPLHF. The DNA of the CDR3 is TGTGCCAGCAGCCGAACAGACCCGAATTCACCCCTCCACTTT.